Following are 15 T cell receptor beta chains from one sample sequenced in a study of cytomegalovirus exposure and HLA in healthy donors. The primer mix had 60 Vbeta and 13 Jbeta primers. The table came from immunoSEQ multiplex PCR; TCRdb's copy has only in-frame clones and leaves some out. In the table there are 90,000 to 150,000 clones, over 70% of which are singletons. Sequencing used PBMCs. Receptors originate from a young woman in good health and CMV-seronegative.

This clone was seen once. The V and J genes are TRBV6-5 and TRBJ1-2; D not certain. Trimming removed 2 bases from V and 1 base from J, with 14 bases in between. The CDR3 consists of 16 residues. CDR1 is MNHEY, CDR2 SVGAGI, per germline. The CDR3 DNA reads TGTGCCAGCAGTTACCTTAGGCGCGGGCTTAACTATGGCTACACCTTC. Translated: CASSYLRRGLNYGYTF.

The V call is TRBV6-1, the J call TRBJ2-6, with a tentative D call TRBD2 (5 bases). This CDR3 comprises 16 residues. Trimming removed 3 bases at V and 2 bases at J, with 11 bases between. CDR1 and CDR2 from the germline V gene are MNHNS and SASEGT. The CDR3 sequence: CASSDDGVPGANVLTF. CDR3 nucleotides: TGTGCCAGCAGTGACGACGGGGTTCCTGGGGCCAACGTCCTGACTTTC.

The rearrangement uses TRBV19 and TRBJ2-5, with D unresolved. The ends were cut back, 5 bases at V and 5 bases at J, with 21 bases in the middle. The germline V gene encodes CDR1 LNHDA and CDR2 SQIVND (reference sequence). CDR3 size: 16 residues. The CDR3 DNA reads TGTGCCAGTAGTCCGAGAATCGACCTTCCGGAGGAGACCCAGTACTTC. The encoded protein is CASSPRIDLPEETQYF.

This clone was seen only a few times. This chain joins TRBV11-2 and TRBJ2-3; 8 bases line up with TRBD2. Unmatched junction bases numbered 4, after V lost 1 base and J lost 1 base. The CDR3 covers 16 residues. CDR1 is SGHAT, CDR2 FQNNGV, per germline. CDR3 bases: TGTGCCAGCAGCTTAGCGGGGGGGCGGGGCACAGATACGCAGTATTTT. Translated, it gives CASSLAGGRGTDTQYF.

The CDR3 here is CASSLARAGGETQYF. Here the CDR3 DNA reads TGTGCCAGCAGCTTGGCCCGAGCAGGGGGAGAGACCCAGTACTTC. The chain uses TRBV5-4 and TRBJ2-5; TRBD1 agrees at 7 bases. The CDR3 is 15 residues long. The V gene end was trimmed by 0 bases and the J gene end by 4 bases; junction bases not matched to a gene: 6. CDR1 and CDR2 (germline): SGHNT, YYREEE (reference sequence).

The J gene is TRBJ2-1, the V gene TRBV7-8; weak D call: TRBD1 (5 bases). The CDR3 totals 13 residues. V lost 2 bases and J lost 5, with 7 bases in between. CDR1 is SGHVS, CDR2 FQNEAQ, per germline. CDR3 DNA: TGTGCCAGCAGCTTAACACAGGACAATGAGCAGTTCTTC. This sequence encodes CASSLTQDNEQFF.

The chain employs TRBV27 and TRBJ1-1; a weak D match, TRBD1 (6 bases). The germline CDR1 and CDR2 sequences are MNHEY and SMNVEV (reference sequence). The CDR3 sequence is 14 residues long. Trimming removed 3 bases from V and 1 base from J, with 9 bases in between. The CDR3 is CASSFGGSNTEAFF. As DNA, the CDR3 is TGTGCCAGCAGTTTTGGGGGCTCGAACACTGAAGCTTTCTTT.

CDR3 region: CASSQDVGVKNIQYF. CDR3 nucleotides: TGCGCCAGCAGCCAAGATGTGGGAGTCAAAAACATTCAGTACTTC. V and J are TRBV4-3 and TRBJ2-4, with D possibly TRBD2 on 5 matching bases. The CDR3 contains 15 residues. Deletions cut 0 bases from V and 3 bases from J, with 9 bases between. Looked up from germline, CDR1 is LGHNA and CDR2 is YSLEER.

The chain combines TRBV6-5 with TRBJ2-3; D possibly corresponds to TRBD2 (6 bases). Deletions cut 6 bases from V and 3 bases from J, with 16 bases between. The length of the CDR3 is 15 residues. CDR1 is MNHEY and CDR2 is SVGAGI in the germline V gene. The CDR3 nucleotides are TGTGCCAGCAGCCGTCTCGGGGGAAGTACAGATACGCAGTATTTT. As protein: CASSRLGGSTDTQYF.

The chain is built from TRBV11-2 and TRBJ2-7; D is perhaps TRBD1 (5 bases). There are 14 residues in the CDR3. Between the trimmed V and J ends, which lost 3 bases and 5 bases, there was a span of 14 bases. Per germline, CDR1 SGHAT and CDR2 FQNNGV. The CDR3 protein is CASSFVPGSDEQYF. DNA for the CDR3: TGTGCCAGCAGCTTCGTTCCAGGGTCCGACGAGCAGTACTTC.

This rearrangement joins TRBV5-1 to TRBJ1-1; TRBD1 agrees at 10 bases. The CDR3 contains 15 residues. V lost 0 bases to trimming and J lost 3 bases; unmatched junction nucleotides: 2. The germline CDR1 and CDR2 sequences are SGHRS and YFSETQ. The CDR3 nucleotides are TGCGCCAGCAGCTTGGTGGGGACAGGGGACACTGAAGCTTTCTTT. Protein sequence: CASSLVGTGDTEAFF.

The V call is TRBV6-5, the J call TRBJ1-5, with D possibly TRBD1 on 6 matching bases. The CDR3 runs 15 residues. From germline, CDR1 is MNHEY and CDR2 SVGAGI. The ends were cut back, 6 bases at V and 0 bases at J, with 12 bases in the middle. The CDR3 loop is CASRPDRYSNQPQHF. The CDR3 DNA reads as TGTGCCAGCAGACCCGACAGGTATAGCAATCAGCCCCAGCATTTT.

V usage is TRBV25-1 and J usage is TRBJ1-1, with D perhaps TRBD1 (6 bases). The length of the CDR3 is 13 residues. V was shortened by 8 bases and J by 6 bases, with 16 bases between the two germline ends. Germline CDR1 MGHDK, CDR2 SYGVNS. As DNA, the CDR3 is TGTGCCAGCGGCAGGGGCGGTAGGGCTGAAGCTTTCTTT. Its translation is CASGRGGRAEAFF.

The chain carries TRBV19 and TRBJ1-5; D not resolved. V gave up 7 bases and J gave up 6 bases, with 16 bases separating them. This CDR3 region has 14 residues. Per germline, CDR1 LNHDA and CDR2 SQIVND (reference sequence). The CDR3 sequence: CASTSGRVSQPQHF. Here the CDR3 DNA reads TGTGCCAGTACCTCCGGGAGGGTCAGTCAGCCCCAGCATTTT.

This rearrangement joins TRBV6-5 to TRBJ2-7, with D maybe TRBD1 (5 bases). V was cut by 5 bases and J by 0 bases, with 11 bases left in between. Germline V gene sequence: CDR1 MNHEY, CDR2 SVGAGI. The CDR3 extends over 14 amino acids. CDR3 loop: CASSARVSSYEQYF. In nucleotides, the CDR3 is TGTGCCAGCAGTGCCAGGGTGAGCTCCTACGAGCAGTACTTC.